This passage covers 9 T cell receptor beta chains from one sample sequenced in a study of shared clonotypes between healthy human individuals. The assay was immunoSEQ multiplex PCR, and TCRdb's table has in-frame clones only and misses some. The table lists about 490,000 clones, 76% of them singletons, with approximately 13% in the top ten. Sequencing input: PBMCs. The source of these receptors is a middle-aged woman in good health. Some clones in this sample may be carry-over from other donors' samples.

This sequence joins TRBV5-8 and TRBJ1-1; D not resolved. Looked up from germline, CDR1 is SGHTS and CDR2 is YDEGEE. The CDR3 loop spans 15 amino acids. Trimming pared 4 bases from V and 4 bases from J, leaving 17 bases between. CDR3 residues: CASSRAFRGFTEAFF. In DNA, the CDR3 is TGTGCCAGCAGCCGGGCCTTCCGCGGGTTCACTGAAGCTTTCTTT.

Comment on this clone: Just one base apart from a much larger clone, this may be a read error. The DNA of the CDR3 is TGTGCCAGCAGCTTAGGGACGTTCGGGGAGCCGTTTTTT. Amino acids: CASSLGTFGEPFF. This rearrangement joins TRBV7-9 to TRBJ2-2, with D perhaps TRBD2 (5 bases). Germline loops: CDR1 SEHNR, CDR2 FQNEAQ (reference sequence). There are 13 residues in the CDR3.

The gene calls are TRBV30 and TRBJ2-2; 10 positions match TRBD2. This CDR3 comprises 14 residues. Trimming removed 2 bases from V and 5 bases from J; junction bases left unmatched: 2. Per germline, CDR1 GTSNPN and CDR2 SVGIG (reference sequence). The CDR3 DNA follows: TGTGCCTGGAGTCCGGGACTAGCGACCGGGGAGCTGTTTTTT. Residues: CAWSPGLATGELFF. The whole variable domain, remainder taken from reference TRBV30 and TRBJ2-2, is SQTIHQWPATLVQPVGSPLSLECTVEGTSNPNLYWYRQAAGRGLQLLFYSVGIGQISSEVPQNLSASRPQDRQFILSSKKLLLSDSGFYLCAWSPGLATGELFFGEGSRLTVL.

V is TRBV6-5 and J is TRBJ2-6; D is unclear. The CDR3 is 14 residues long. The germline V and J ends were trimmed by 6 bases and 0 bases, with 6 bases remaining between them. The V gene's germline CDR1 is MNHEY and CDR2 SVGAGI. CDR3 protein: CASSQFSGANVLTF. CDR3 DNA: TGTGCCAGCAGCCAGTTCTCTGGGGCCAACGTCCTGACTTTC.

The chain couples TRBV28 to TRBJ2-4, with 7 bases aligning to TRBD2. After removal of 4 bases from V and 10 bases from J, the junction contained 10 bases not matched to a gene. CDR1 MDHEN and CDR2 SYDVKM come from the germline V gene. The length of the CDR3 is 14 residues. The CDR3 sequence is CASSSGSGGRIQYF. The CDR3 nucleotides are TGTGCCAGCAGTTCGGGATCGGGGGGTCGTATTCAGTACTTC.

This clone was seen ten or more times. Different DNA sequences within this sample yield the same CDR3. CDR3 coding DNA: TGTGCCAGCAGCTTAGACCCGGACAGGGACCAGCCCCAGCATTTT. Protein product: CASSLDPDRDQPQHF. The chain combines TRBV11-3 with TRBJ1-5; 8 bases map to TRBD1. The germline V gene encodes CDR1 SGHNT and CDR2 YENEEA. With V trimmed by 0 bases and J by 7 bases, 5 bases remained unmatched. The CDR3 sequence is 15 residues long.

CDR3 sequence reads: CASSLYPSSSQQFF. The CDR3, as DNA: TGTGCCAGCAGCTTATACCCTAGCAGTTCACAGCAGTTCTTC. The chain employs TRBV7-3 and TRBJ2-1, with D possibly being TRBD2 (5 bases). The germline gives CDR1 SGHTA, CDR2 FQGTGA. Between the trimmed V and J ends, which lost 2 bases and 11 bases, there was a span of 16 bases. There are 14 residues in the CDR3.

V is TRBV21-1 and J is TRBJ1-5. TRBV21-1 is labeled a pseudogene. There are 14 residues in the CDR3. The chain's CDR3 is CASSESGSNQPQHF. CDR3 coding DNA: TGTGCCAGCAGCGAGAGCGGGAGCAATCAGCCCCAGCATTTT.

This chain connects TRBV6-4 to TRBJ2-7, with D possibly TRBD2 on 5 matching bases. Deletions cut 3 bases from V and 0 bases from J, with 9 bases between. The CDR3 is made up of 14 amino acids. Germline-derived CDR1 and CDR2 are MRHNA and SNTAGT. This CDR3 reads CASSEGADSYEQYF. The CDR3 nucleotides read TGTGCCAGCAGTGAAGGAGCGGACTCCTACGAGCAGTACTTC.